Listed here is a single TCR beta chain. In germline, CDR1 is SGHDN, CDR2 FVKESK. Trimming removed 1 base at V and 5 bases at J, with 15 bases between. This CDR3 contains 15 residues. Original data processing: Amplification from reference gene primers served as the basis for estimated nucleated cell counts. Using immunoSEQ multiplex PCR, the repertoire was profiled, and TCRdb retains in-frame clones only, with some absent. V and J calls and clone size are given by that table; D and trimming were obtained from the DNA. The repertoire has some 200,000 clones, 80% to 90% of them found once; the top ten carry 8.5% to 12%. The data were obtained in a study of blood T cell repertoires in COVID-19. Study in general: Samples taken during acute and convalescent COVID-19 were collected in the United States, Italy and Spain. Nucleic acid was either cDNA or gDNA, and it came from T cells, B-cell-depleted T cells, or PBMCs.

The TCR was taken from a woman older than 75 with acute or convalescent COVID-19. The rearrangement links TRBV14 to TRBJ2-7; tentatively, D is TRBD2 (5 bases). Sample: peripheral blood. Written as DNA, the CDR3 is TGTGCCAGCAGCCAAGTAAATAGCGTGGTCAACGAGCAGTACTTC. As protein: CASSQVNSVVNEQYF. Combining the CDR3 with reference TRBV14 and TRBJ2-7 gives the whole variable domain EAGVTQFPSHSVIEKGQTVTLRCDPISGHDNLYWYRRVMGKEIKFLLHFVKESKQDESGMPNNRFLAERTGGTYSTLKVQPAELEDSGVYFCASSQVNSVVNEQYFGPGTRLTVT.